Here is one T cell receptor (beta chain) with its context. The sample belongs to a study of OX40 agonist ivuxolimab in advanced cancers. Study details: Having had anti-PD-1, anti-PD-L1 or anti-CTLA-4 therapy before was allowed, and 40% to 45% had some. One hepatocellular carcinoma and a couple of cutaneous melanoma patients partially responded.

Germline V gives CDR1 MNHEY, CDR2 SMNVEV (reference sequence). Trimming removed 3 bases at V and 0 bases at J, with 12 bases between. The CDR3 loop spans 16 amino acids. Produced via immunoSEQ multiplex PCR; TCRdb's table is partial and in-frame only. The data contain approximately 110,000 clones, roughly 90% of them singletons. Sequencing used CD4+ or CD8+ T cells sorted from blood, obtained in a trial of the OX40 agonist ivuxolimab. The source is an adult with an advanced solid tumor such as melanoma, head and neck, liver or kidney cancer. V usage is TRBV27 and J usage is TRBJ2-1; tentatively, D is TRBD2 (6 bases). The DNA of the CDR3 is TGTGCCAGCAGTTTGAGGGGACTGGGCTCCTACAATGAGCAGTTCTTC. Translated: CASSLRGLGSYNEQFF.